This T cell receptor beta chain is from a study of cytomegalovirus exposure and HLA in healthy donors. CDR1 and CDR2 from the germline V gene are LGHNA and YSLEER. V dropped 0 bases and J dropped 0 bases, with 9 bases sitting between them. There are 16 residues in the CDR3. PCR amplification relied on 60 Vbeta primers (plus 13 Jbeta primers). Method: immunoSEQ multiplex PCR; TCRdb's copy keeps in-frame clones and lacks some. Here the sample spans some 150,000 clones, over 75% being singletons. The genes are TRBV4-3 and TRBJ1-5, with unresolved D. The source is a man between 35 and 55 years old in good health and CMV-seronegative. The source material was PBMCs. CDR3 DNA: TGCGCCAGCAGCCAAGATCGGGGAACTAGCAATCAGCCCCAGCATTTT. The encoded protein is CASSQDRGTSNQPQHF.